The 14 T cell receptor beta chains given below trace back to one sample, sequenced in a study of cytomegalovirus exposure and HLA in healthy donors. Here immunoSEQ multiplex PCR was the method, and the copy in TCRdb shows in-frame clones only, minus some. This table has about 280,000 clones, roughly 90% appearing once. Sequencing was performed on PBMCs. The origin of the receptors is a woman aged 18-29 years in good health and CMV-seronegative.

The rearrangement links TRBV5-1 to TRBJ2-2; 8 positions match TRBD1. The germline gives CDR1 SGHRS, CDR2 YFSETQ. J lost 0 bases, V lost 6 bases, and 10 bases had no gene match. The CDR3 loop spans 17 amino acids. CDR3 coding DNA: TGCGCCAGCATGGAAGACACAGGGGGACCGAACACCGGGGAGCTGTTTTTT. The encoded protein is CASMEDTGGPNTGELFF.

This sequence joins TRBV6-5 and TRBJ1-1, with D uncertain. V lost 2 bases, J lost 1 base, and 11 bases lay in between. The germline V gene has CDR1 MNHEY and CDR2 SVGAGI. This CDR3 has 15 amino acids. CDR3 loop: CASSYGELQNTEAFF. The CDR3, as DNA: TGTGCCAGCAGTTACGGAGAACTACAGAACACTGAAGCTTTCTTT.

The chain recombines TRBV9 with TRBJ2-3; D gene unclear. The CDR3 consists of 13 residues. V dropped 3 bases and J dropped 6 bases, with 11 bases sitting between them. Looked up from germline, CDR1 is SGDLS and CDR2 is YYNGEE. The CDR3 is CASSATTRDTQYF. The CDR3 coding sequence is TGTGCCAGCAGCGCGACGACCAGGGATACGCAGTATTTT.

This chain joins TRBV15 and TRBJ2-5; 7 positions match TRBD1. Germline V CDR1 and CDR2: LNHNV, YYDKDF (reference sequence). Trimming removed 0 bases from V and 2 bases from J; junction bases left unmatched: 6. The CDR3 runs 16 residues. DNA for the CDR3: TGTGCCACCAGCAGAGACTACAGGGGCTCGCAAGAGACCCAGTACTTC. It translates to CATSRDYRGSQETQYF.

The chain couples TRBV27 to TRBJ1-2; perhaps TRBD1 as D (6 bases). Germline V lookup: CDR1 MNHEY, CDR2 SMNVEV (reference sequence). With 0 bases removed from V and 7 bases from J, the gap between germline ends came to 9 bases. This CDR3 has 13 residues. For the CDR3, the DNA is TGTGCCAGCAGTTTATCGGGGACATCTGGCTACACCTTC. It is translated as CASSLSGTSGYTF.

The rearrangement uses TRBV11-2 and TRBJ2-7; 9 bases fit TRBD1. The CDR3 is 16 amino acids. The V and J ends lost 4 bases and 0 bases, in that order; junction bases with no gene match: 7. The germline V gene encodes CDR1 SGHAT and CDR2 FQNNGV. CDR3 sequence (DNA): TGTGCCAGCAGCTCGGGACAGGGCATTTTCTCCTACGAGCAGTACTTC. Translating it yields CASSSGQGIFSYEQYF. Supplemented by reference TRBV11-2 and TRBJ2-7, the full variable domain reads EAGVAQSPRYKIIEKRQSVAFWCNPISGHATLYWYQQILGQGPKLLIQFQNNGVVDDSQLPKDRFSAERLKGVDSTLKIQPAKLEDSAVYLCASSSGQGIFSYEQYFGPGTRLTVT.

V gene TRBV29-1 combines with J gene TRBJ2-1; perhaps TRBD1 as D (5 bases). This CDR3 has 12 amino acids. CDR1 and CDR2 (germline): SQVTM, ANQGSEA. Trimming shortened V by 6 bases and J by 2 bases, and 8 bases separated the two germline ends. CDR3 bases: TGCAGCGTGGGGCGGACCTACAATGAGCAGTTCTTC. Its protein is CSVGRTYNEQFF.

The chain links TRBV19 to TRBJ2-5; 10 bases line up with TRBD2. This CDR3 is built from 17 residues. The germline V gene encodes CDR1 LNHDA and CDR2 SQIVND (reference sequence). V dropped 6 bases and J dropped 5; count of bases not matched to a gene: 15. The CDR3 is CASRTSSGSRGLETQYF. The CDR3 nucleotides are TGTGCCAGTAGAACGTCTAGCGGGAGTCGGGGGTTGGAGACCCAGTACTTC.

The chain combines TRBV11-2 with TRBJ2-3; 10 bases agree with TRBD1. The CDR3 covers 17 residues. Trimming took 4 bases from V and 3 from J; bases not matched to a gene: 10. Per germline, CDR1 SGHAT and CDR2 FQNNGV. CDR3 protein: CASSSYRDRGRTDTQYF. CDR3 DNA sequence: TGTGCCAGCAGCTCGTACAGGGACAGGGGAAGGACAGATACGCAGTATTTT.

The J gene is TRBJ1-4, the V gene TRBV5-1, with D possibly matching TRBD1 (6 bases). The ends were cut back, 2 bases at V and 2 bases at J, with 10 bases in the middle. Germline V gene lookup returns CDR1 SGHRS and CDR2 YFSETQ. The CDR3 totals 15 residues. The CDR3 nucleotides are TGCGCCAGCAGCTTTTCGGGGGGCACTAATGAAAAACTGTTTTTT. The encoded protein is CASSFSGGTNEKLFF. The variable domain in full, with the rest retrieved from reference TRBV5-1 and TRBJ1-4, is KAGVTQTPRYLIKTRGQQVTLSCSPISGHRSVSWYQQTPGQGLQFLFEYFSETQRNKGNFPGRFSGRQFSNSRSEMNVSTLELGDSALYLCASSFSGGTNEKLFFGSGTQLSVL.

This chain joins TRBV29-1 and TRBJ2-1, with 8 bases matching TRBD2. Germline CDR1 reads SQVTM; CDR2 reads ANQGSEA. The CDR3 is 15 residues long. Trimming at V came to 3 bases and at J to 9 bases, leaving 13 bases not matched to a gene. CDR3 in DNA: TGCAGCGTTGAGAATAGCGGGACCCCATACGCTGAGCAGTTCTTC. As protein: CSVENSGTPYAEQFF.

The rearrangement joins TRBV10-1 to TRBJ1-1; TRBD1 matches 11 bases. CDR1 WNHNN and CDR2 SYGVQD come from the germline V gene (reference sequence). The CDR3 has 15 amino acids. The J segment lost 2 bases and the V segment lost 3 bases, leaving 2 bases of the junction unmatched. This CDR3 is CASSDGTGGNTEAFF. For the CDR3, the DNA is TGCGCCAGCAGTGATGGGACAGGGGGAAACACTGAAGCTTTCTTT.

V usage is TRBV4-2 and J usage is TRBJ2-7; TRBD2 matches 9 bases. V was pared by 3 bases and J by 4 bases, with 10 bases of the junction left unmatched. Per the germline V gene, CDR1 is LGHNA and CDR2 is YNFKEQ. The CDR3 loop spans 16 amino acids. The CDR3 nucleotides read TGTGCCAGCAGCCAGGCCTCGACTAGCGGAAGTTACGAGCAGTACTTC. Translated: CASSQASTSGSYEQYF.

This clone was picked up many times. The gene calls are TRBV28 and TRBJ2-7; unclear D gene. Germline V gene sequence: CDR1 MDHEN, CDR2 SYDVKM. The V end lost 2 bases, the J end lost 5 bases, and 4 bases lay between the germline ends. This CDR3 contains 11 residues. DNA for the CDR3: TGTGCCAGCAGTTTAGGAGACGAGCAGTACTTC. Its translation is CASSLGDEQYF.